This passage covers 15 T cell receptor beta chains from one sample sequenced in a study of PD-L1 blockade in urothelial cancer. Generated by immunoSEQ multiplex PCR, the TCRdb table keeps only in-frame clones and is missing some. The top ten clones hold 8% to 9.5% of a sample with 80,000 to 100,000 clones, more than 75% of them seen once. Sequenced here: PBMCs, sampled around atezolizumab (anti-PD-L1) treatment. All receptors come from a man aged 65 to 79 with urothelial cancer.

This chain connects TRBV5-8 to TRBJ2-7, with TRBD2 identical over 7 bases. V lost 4 bases and J lost 0; bases outside the gene matches: 7. The CDR3 has 15 residues. CDR1 SGHTS and CDR2 YDEGEE come from the germline V gene. For the CDR3, the DNA is TGTGCCAGCAGCGTGGGACTACTCACCTCCTACGAGCAGTACTTC. Protein: CASSVGLLTSYEQYF.

This chain connects TRBV5-5 to TRBJ2-3, with 11 bases aligning to TRBD2. Losses at the gene ends were 4 bases for V and 3 bases for J; bases not matched to a gene: 7. The CDR3 covers 16 residues. Per the germline V gene, CDR1 is SGHKS and CDR2 is YYEKEE (reference sequence). As DNA, the CDR3 is TGTGCCAGCAGCCAAAGGCTAGCGGGGGGAACAGATACGCAGTATTTT. Translating it yields CASSQRLAGGTDTQYF. Variable domain in full (rest from reference TRBV5-5 and TRBJ2-3): DAGVTQSPTHLIKTRGQQVTLRCSPISGHKSVSWYQQVLGQGPQFIFQYYEKEERGRGNFPDRFSARQFPNYSSELNVNALLLGDSALYLCASSQRLAGGTDTQYFGPGTRLTVL.

The sample holds one count of this clone. This chain links TRBV20-1 with TRBJ2-7; unclear D gene. CDR3 length equals 11 residues. The germline V gene encodes CDR1 DFQATT and CDR2 SNEGSKA (reference sequence). The V end was cut by 6 bases, the J end by 3 bases, with 9 bases between. The CDR3 coding sequence is TGCAGTGCAACCTCTAGCTACGAGCAGTACTTC. Its protein is CSATSSYEQYF.

The chain joins TRBV28 to TRBJ1-1; a weak D match, TRBD1 (6 bases). V dropped 3 bases and J dropped 6 bases, with 11 bases sitting between them. The germline V gene encodes CDR1 MDHEN and CDR2 SYDVKM. CDR3 length equals 13 residues. CDR3 region: CASSFQGSSEAFF. In nucleotides, the CDR3 is TGTGCCAGCAGTTTCCAGGGGAGCTCTGAAGCTTTCTTT.

This clone has only one observation. V is TRBV7-2 and J is TRBJ2-1, with a possible D match to TRBD2 (5 bases). The CDR3 contains 13 residues. The V gene's germline CDR1 is SGHTA and CDR2 FQGNSA. V was shortened by 8 bases and J by 6 bases, with 14 bases between the two germline ends. CDR3 sequence: CASQRERGNEQFF. In nucleotides, the CDR3 is TGTGCCAGCCAGAGGGAGCGCGGCAATGAGCAGTTCTTC.

V and J are TRBV11-2 and TRBJ1-1; D is perhaps TRBD1 (6 bases). CDR1 is SGHAT and CDR2 is FQNNGV in the germline V gene. Trimming took off 5 bases at V and 10 bases at J, with 20 bases between the two ends. The CDR3 loop spans 14 amino acids. DNA for the CDR3: TGTGCCAGCAGCAAAGGGACATCCGCTGAACGAGCTTTCTTT. Translated: CASSKGTSAERAFF.

The table lists this clone with a few counts. The chain couples TRBV18 to TRBJ2-3, with 13 bases fitting TRBD2. The V segment lost 1 base and the J segment 0 bases; nucleotides outside the gene matches: 4. This CDR3 has 18 amino acids. Germline CDR1 is KGHSH and CDR2 is LQKENI. CDR3 amino acids: CASSPRTSGGRSTDTQYF. Here the CDR3 DNA reads TGTGCCAGCTCACCACGGACTAGCGGGGGCCGAAGCACAGATACGCAGTATTTT. Variable domain in full (rest from reference TRBV18 and TRBJ2-3): NAGVMQNPRHLVRRRGQEARLRCSPMKGHSHVYWYRQLPEEGLKFMVYLQKENIIDESGMPKERFSAEFPKEGPSILRIQQVVRGDSAAYFCASSPRTSGGRSTDTQYFGPGTRLTVL.

With regard to this clone: Other DNA sequences in the sample encode the same CDR3. The chain links TRBV9 to TRBJ2-7, with a possible D match to TRBD1 (6 bases). The germline V and J ends were trimmed by 4 bases and 2 bases, with 13 bases remaining between them. Germline CDR1 reads SGDLS; CDR2 reads YYNGEE. This CDR3 is 14 amino acids long. In DNA, the CDR3 is TGTGCCAGCAGCCCCCAACAGGGAGCCTACGAGCAGTACTTC. Residues: CASSPQQGAYEQYF. The full variable domain, completed using reference TRBV9 and TRBJ2-7, is DSGVTQTPKHLITATGQRVTLRCSPRSGDLSVYWYQQSLDQGLQFLIQYYNGEERAKGNILERFSAQQFPDLHSELNLSSLELGDSALYFCASSPQQGAYEQYFGPGTRLTVT.

This chain connects TRBV4-1 to TRBJ2-1; the D is unclear. In germline, CDR1 is MGHRA, CDR2 YSYEKL. With 1 base removed from V and 10 bases from J, the gap between germline ends came to 11 bases. This CDR3 comprises 13 residues. The CDR3 reads CASSQVRPGEQFF. The CDR3 DNA reads TGCGCCAGCAGCCAAGTACGGCCCGGGGAGCAGTTCTTC.

The chain is built from TRBV30 and TRBJ2-1; 8 positions agree with TRBD2. V trimming: 6 bases; J trimming: 5 bases; junction bases outside the gene matches: 15. Germline loops: CDR1 GTSNPN, CDR2 SVGIG (reference sequence). The CDR3 is made up of 16 amino acids. CDR3 sequence reads: CACLGGRLAKNNEQFF. Here the CDR3 DNA reads TGTGCCTGCCTAGGGGGGAGACTAGCGAAGAACAATGAGCAGTTCTTC.

The CDR3 loop reads CASSPDIYTYGYTF. The DNA of the CDR3 is TGTGCCAGCAGCCCGGACATCTATACCTATGGCTACACCTTC. V and J are TRBV5-6 and TRBJ1-2; a possible D gene is TRBD1 (5 bases). The CDR3 is 14 amino acids. The germline gives CDR1 SGHDT, CDR2 YYEEEE. The V and J ends lost 4 bases and 4 bases respectively, with 14 bases between them.

This chain connects TRBV11-3 to TRBJ2-3, with D possibly matching TRBD1 (6 bases). The germline V gene encodes CDR1 SGHNT and CDR2 YENEEA. Trimming left V 6 bases short and J 2 bases short, with 12 bases between. The CDR3 contains 14 residues. In DNA form, the CDR3 reads TGTGCCAGCAGTAGAGGGGGTAACACAGATACGCAGTATTTT. Its protein product is CASSRGGNTDTQYF. The entire variable domain, with the rest obtained from reference TRBV11-3 and TRBJ2-3, is as follows: EAGVVQSPRYKIIEKKQPVAFWCNPISGHNTLYWYLQNLGQGPELLIRYENEEAVDDSQLPKDRFSAERLKGVDSTLKIQPAELGDSAVYLCASSRGGNTDTQYFGPGTRLTVL.

V usage is TRBV5-4 and J usage is TRBJ2-2, with a possible D match to TRBD2 (6 bases). CDR1 and CDR2 from the germline V gene are SGHNT and YYREEE (reference sequence). This CDR3 is built from 14 residues. V was clipped by 4 bases and J by 4 bases, with 11 bases between them. CDR3 sequence: CASSGDFPTGELFF. The CDR3 nucleotides read TGTGCCAGCAGCGGGGACTTTCCCACCGGGGAGCTGTTTTTT.

The chain carries TRBV6-1 and TRBJ1-1; 10 bases fit TRBD1. V lost 6 bases and J lost 5; bases outside the gene matches: 3. Germline CDR1 is MNHNS and CDR2 is SASEGT. The CDR3 is 13 amino acids. In DNA form, the CDR3 reads TGTGCCAGCAGAGACAGGGGGCTGACTGAAGCTTTCTTT. It specifies CASRDRGLTEAFF.

V usage is TRBV10-3 and J usage is TRBJ2-7, with 9 bases matching TRBD2. Losses at the gene ends were 2 bases for V and 5 bases for J; bases not matched to a gene: 13. This CDR3 has 17 residues. Germline CDR1 and CDR2: ENHRY and SYGVKD. The CDR3: CAISERVAGTSLHEQYF. CDR3 sequence (DNA): TGTGCCATCAGTGAGAGAGTAGCCGGGACTAGCCTACACGAGCAGTACTTC.